These T cell receptor beta chains were read from a single sample in a study of T cell clonotyping in hematopoietic cell transplantation. The table came from immunoSEQ multiplex PCR; TCRdb's copy has only in-frame clones and leaves some out. The sample shows approximately 75,000 clones, 90% to 95% of them seen only once. The sample comprised peripheral blood mononuclear cells. These receptor sequences come from a man aged 45 to 65 in good health. Some clones in this sample may be carry-over from other donors' samples. CDR3s include the opening cysteine and the closing phenylalanine or tryptophan. The order of the fields is V gene, clone size, D gene, J gene, CDR3 DNA, CDR3 protein. The D gene is left open where the match is weak. Size values are once, few and many counts, or a class for expanded clones, and some rows have none.

>TRBV7-2|once|TRBD2|TRBJ2-3
TGTGCCAGCAGCCTACAGACTAGCAGAGGCACAGATACGCAGTATTTT
CASSLQTSRGTDTQYF
>TRBV4-1|.|.|TRBJ1-1
TGCGCCAGCAGCCTCGTCGGCAGCATGAACACTGAAGCTTTCTTT
CASSLVGSMNTEAFF
>TRBV28|.|.|TRBJ2-7
TGTGCCAGACACGGGCCGAAACCCTACGAGCAGTACTTC
CARHGPKPYEQYF
>TRBV29-1|.|.|TRBJ1-1
TGCAGCGCCCAGGCGGGGTACACTGAAGCTTTCTTT
CSAQAGYTEAFF
>TRBV9|.|TRBD2|TRBJ2-1
TGTGCCAGCAGCGGAGCCAGCGGGGGGTCTAATGAGCAGTTCTTC
CASSGASGGSNEQFF
>TRBV5-6|.|.|TRBJ2-5
TGTGCCAGCAGCTTTCAGTCGGAGACCCAGTACTTC
CASSFQSETQYF
>TRBV28|.|.|TRBJ2-1
TGTGCCAGCAACCATGAAGGGGGACAGTTCTTC
CASNHEGGQFF
>TRBV27|.|.|TRBJ2-7
TGTGCCAGCAGTCCCCAGGGGTGGGTAACCTACGAGCAGTACTTC
CASSPQGWVTYEQYF
>TRBV7-2|.|.|TRBJ1-1
TGTGCCAGCAGCTACCTTGAAGCTTTCTTT
CASSYLEAFF
>TRBV11-1|.|.|TRBJ2-7
TGTGCCAGCGCCCCCGGGACAAACTACGAGCAGTACTTC
CASAPGTNYEQYF
>TRBV30|.|.|TRBJ2-1
TGTGCCTGGAGTGCAGGCGGGGCCTACAATGAGCAGTTCTTC
CAWSAGGAYNEQFF
>TRBV4-2|.|.|TRBJ2-5
TGTGCCAGCAGCCAAGACTCTGCGGAGGGAAAATACCAAGAGACCCAGTACTTC
CASSQDSAEGKYQETQYF
>TRBV28|once|.|TRBJ1-5
TGTGCCAGCAGTTTAGGGGGGGTTAGCAATCAGCCCCAGCATTTT
CASSLGGVSNQPQHF
>TRBV4-1|.|TRBD1|TRBJ2-1
TGCGCCAGCAGCCAGCTCCGGGACAGGGATCATGAGCAGTTCTTC
CASSQLRDRDHEQFF
>TRBV19|.|TRBD2|TRBJ2-7
TGTGCCAGTAGTATGCGACTAGCGGGACAGGGCGAGCAGTACTTC
CASSMRLAGQGEQYF
>TRBV28|once|TRBD2|TRBJ2-5
TGTGCCAGCAGTTTATACAGCGGGGAAGAGACCCAGTACTTC
CASSLYSGEETQYF
>TRBV28|.|.|TRBJ1-1
TGTGCCAGCAGCCAGAAAATACAAGTGAACACTGAAGCTTTCTTT
CASSQKIQVNTEAFF
>TRBV7-2|.|.|TRBJ2-2
TGTGCCAGCAGCAACAGACAGGGAGGGAGCACCGGGGAGCTGTTTTTT
CASSNRQGGSTGELFF
>TRBV2|.|.|TRBJ2-7
TGTGCCAGCAGTGGCCTGGCCCTCATCGGGGAGCAGTACTTC
CASSGLALIGEQYF
>TRBV19|.|TRBD1|TRBJ2-5
TGTGCCAGTAGCGGGACAGGCGGGGAGACCCAGTACTTC
CASSGTGGETQYF
>TRBV9|.|.|TRBJ1-5
TGTGCCAGCAGAACGGAGGCACATCAGCCCCAGCATTTT
CASRTEAHQPQHF
>TRBV4-3|.|.|TRBJ2-2
TGCGCCAGCAGCCCCAACGGGCAGATGAGCACCGGGGAGCTGTTTTTT
CASSPNGQMSTGELFF
>TRBV7-9|.|TRBD2|TRBJ2-3
TGTGCCAGCAGCTTAGAGGGACTATCAGATACGCAGTATTTT
CASSLEGLSDTQYF
>TRBV27|.|.|TRBJ1-5
TGTGCCAGCAGTTTTTCGGCGGATAGCAATCAGCCCCAGCATTTT
CASSFSADSNQPQHF